This TCR beta chain was documented in a study of blood T cell repertoires in COVID-19. Study context: Italy, Spain and the United States were the sources of the convalescent and acute COVID-19 samples. In each case, the material was cDNA or gDNA derived from T cells, B-cell-depleted T cells, or PBMCs.

CDR1 and CDR2 from the germline V gene are MNHEY and SMNVEV (reference sequence). The germline V and J ends were trimmed by 3 bases and 9 bases, with 18 bases remaining between them. CDR3 size: 14 residues. Authors' processing steps: How many nucleated cells were present was estimated from reference gene primer amplification. Profiling relied on immunoSEQ multiplex PCR, and the TCRdb table lists in-frame clones only, not all of them. The V and J calls and clone size were taken over from that table, and D and trimming were inferred from the DNA. This table holds around 700,000 clones, more than 80% found once.

The sequence was collected from a woman between 18 and 29 years old with acute or convalescent COVID-19. The chain recombines TRBV27 with TRBJ2-7; D perhaps matches TRBD1 (7 bases). Sequencing was carried out using peripheral blood. The CDR3 spells CASSFRGALFGQYF. The CDR3 bases are TGTGCCAGCAGTTTCAGGGGGGCCCTTTTTGGGCAGTACTTC.